This T cell receptor (beta chain) comes out of a study of T cell repertoires in cytomegalovirus infection. Ten or more counts support this clonotype. TCRdb itself ran the reads through MiXCR, one entry per CDR3 protein. The top ten hold roughly a quarter of the sample, which has approximately 550,000 distinct CDR3 sequences, approximately 15% seen once. The receptor's source is a human donor in good health (CMV status not recorded). Some clones in this sample may be carry-over from other donors' samples. Sequenced input: CD8+ T cells from PBMCs.

The CDR3 reads CASSRDRDEQYF. In DNA form, the CDR3 reads TGTGCCAGCAGCCGGGATAGAGACGAGCAGTACTTC. The chain employs TRBV7-9 and TRBJ2-7; D perhaps matches TRBD2 (5 bases). The germline V and J ends were trimmed by 5 bases and 5 bases, with 10 bases remaining between them. Germline values: CDR1 SEHNR, CDR2 FQNEAQ (reference sequence). The CDR3 is made up of 12 amino acids.